The T cell receptor beta chain under discussion was sequenced for a study of spatial heterogeneity in lung cancer. Looking at the study overall: Within tumor regions, the number of TCR transcripts tracked closely with a T cell module score obtained from matched bulk RNA-seq. Study outcomes and limitations: Coverage was estimated at about 7% of tumor T cells for alpha chains and approximately 12% for beta chains. Within tumors, counts of expanded alpha and beta TCRs tracked tumor mutation counts.

Remarks on this clonotype: What it binds is unknown.

From germline, CDR1 is MDHEN and CDR2 SYDVKM. Trimming cost V 3 bases and J 2 bases, with 11 bases left between them. The CDR3 sequence is 14 residues long. Time point denoted: sample taken at primary tumor resection. Whole RNA, which was extracted from tumor, nontumor lung tissue or frozen PBMC, was sequenced without any cell sorting. TCR cDNA molecules each had a unique molecular identifier. TCRdb re-analysed the 5' RACE reads in MiXCR, keeping a single row per CDR3 protein. This table holds around 19,000 distinct CDR3 sequences, less than 20% found once. The sequence came from a female donor with early-stage non-small cell lung cancer. The rearrangement links TRBV28 to TRBJ2-7, with D perhaps given as TRBD1 or TRBD2 (5 bases each). The sequencing here drew on lung tumor tissue, taken at surgery. The CDR3: CASSFGTYTYEQYF. The CDR3 DNA is TGTGCCAGCAGTTTCGGGACGTATACCTACGAGCAGTACTTC.